This T cell receptor beta chain stems from a study of blood T cell repertoires in COVID-19. Study details: T cells, B-cell-depleted T cells, or PBMCs supplied cDNA or gDNA.

CDR3 length: 12 residues. Trimming removed 7 bases from V and 7 bases from J; junction bases left unmatched: 5. Original methodology: Scientists estimated how many nucleated cells there were by amplifying reference gene primers. Measured with immunoSEQ multiplex PCR; TCRdb has only the in-frame clones, and not every one. That table is the source of V, J and clone size, and D and trimming were worked out from the DNA. This sample yields some 81,000 clones, of which less than 95% are seen a single time; about 1% belongs to the top ten. The sample comprised peripheral blood. The V call is TRBV12-3 or TRBV12-4, the J call TRBJ2-7; 9 bases fit TRBD2. The sequence came from a woman between 50 and 59 years old in a cohort sampled during active COVID-19. CDR3 nucleotide sequence: TGTGCCAGCAACCGACTAGCGGAAGAGCAGTACTTC. Residues: CASNRLAEEQYF.